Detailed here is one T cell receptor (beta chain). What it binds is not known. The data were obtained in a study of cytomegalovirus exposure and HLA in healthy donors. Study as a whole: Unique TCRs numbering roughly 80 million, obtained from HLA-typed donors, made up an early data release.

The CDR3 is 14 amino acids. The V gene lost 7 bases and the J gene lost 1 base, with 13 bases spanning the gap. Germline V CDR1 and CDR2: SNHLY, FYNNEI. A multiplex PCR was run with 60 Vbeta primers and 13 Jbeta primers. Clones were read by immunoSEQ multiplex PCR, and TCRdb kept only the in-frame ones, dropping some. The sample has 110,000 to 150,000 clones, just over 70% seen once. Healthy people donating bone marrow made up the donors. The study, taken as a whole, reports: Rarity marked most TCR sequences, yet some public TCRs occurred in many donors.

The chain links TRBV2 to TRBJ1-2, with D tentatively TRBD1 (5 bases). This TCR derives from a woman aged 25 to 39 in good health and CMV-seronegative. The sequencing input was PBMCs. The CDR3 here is CASISRGYNYGYTF. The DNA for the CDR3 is TGTGCCAGCATTTCTAGGGGCTATAACTATGGCTACACCTTC.